Each of the 8 T cell receptor beta chains below was sequenced from the same sample in a study of CD8 T cells in ankylosing spondylitis. TCRdb independently ran MiXCR on the 5' RACE reads; one entry per CDR3 protein. The sample lists around 230,000 distinct CDR3 sequences; over 7% were seen once. The sample taken for sequencing was blood, either unsorted or a sorted T cell fraction (not recorded which). The receptors come from a female donor with ankylosing spondylitis or in good health (not recorded which).

The CDR3 DNA sequence: TGCGCCAGCAGCTCGGCCTATAGCGGAGCGGAGCAGTACTTC. Encoded protein: CASSSAYSGAEQYF. The V gene is TRBV5-1, the J gene TRBJ2-7, with a tentative D call TRBD2 (6 bases). The CDR3 covers 14 residues. Germline V gene lookup returns CDR1 SGHRS and CDR2 YFSETQ. Trimming took off 3 bases at V and 7 bases at J, with 17 bases between the two ends.

This clonotype turned up a few times. The chain has TRBV7-2 and TRBJ2-1; possible D gene TRBD2, 6 bases. This CDR3 spans 15 amino acids. The germline V gene has CDR1 SGHTA and CDR2 FQGNSA. Trimming left V 5 bases short and J 0 bases short, with 11 bases between. The CDR3 sequence is CASSLIAVSYNEQFF. The CDR3 coding sequence is TGTGCCAGCAGCCTAATAGCGGTCTCCTACAATGAGCAGTTCTTC.

This clonotype was picked up many times. The rearrangement joins TRBV29-1 to TRBJ2-3; no clear D gene. Germline CDR1 is SQVTM and CDR2 is ANQGSEA. The CDR3 is 13 amino acids. Trimming left V 4 bases short and J 2 bases short, with 10 bases between. Here the CDR3 DNA reads TGCAGCGTTGTAGAAGTTAACACAGATACGCAGTATTTT. The encoded protein is CSVVEVNTDTQYF.

At least ten counts were recorded for this clonotype. V and J are TRBV6-2 or TRBV6-3 and TRBJ2-1; D unclear. V was pared by 0 bases and J by 10 bases, with 10 bases between. The CDR3 length is 13 residues. Germline V gene sequence: CDR1 MNHEY, CDR2 SVGEGT. As DNA, the CDR3 is TGTGCCAGCAGTTACTCGAGGCTAGGAGAGCAGTTCTTC. Residues: CASSYSRLGEQFF.

This clonotype was seen many times. This rearrangement joins TRBV5-1 to TRBJ2-7; 11 nucleotides align to TRBD2. J gave up 3 bases and V 2 bases, and 13 bases lay outside the gene matches. This CDR3 is built from 18 residues. The germline V gene has CDR1 SGHRS and CDR2 YFSETQ. As DNA, the CDR3 is TGCGCCAGCAGCTTTCAACTAGCGGGAGAAATGTCTGGCTACGAGCAGTACTTC. It codes for CASSFQLAGEMSGYEQYF. Together with reference TRBV5-1 and TRBJ2-7, the CDR3 gives the full variable domain: KAGVTQTPRYLIKTRGQQVTLSCSPISGHRSVSWYQQTPGQGLQFLFEYFSETQRNKGNFPGRFSGRQFSNSRSEMNVSTLELGDSALYLCASSFQLAGEMSGYEQYFGPGTRLTVT.

The chain carries TRBV30 and TRBJ1-5; D is undetermined. V dropped 1 base and J dropped 3 bases, with 7 bases sitting between them. The CDR3 totals 13 residues. Germline assignment: CDR1 GTSNPN and CDR2 SVGIG (reference sequence). The DNA for the CDR3 is TGTGCCTGGAGTGGACACGACAATCAGCCCCAGCATTTT. Protein sequence: CAWSGHDNQPQHF.

This clonotype was detected ten times or more. J is TRBJ2-3 and V is TRBV20-1, with TRBD1 matching 7 bases. Per germline, CDR1 DFQATT and CDR2 SNEGSKA (reference sequence). The CDR3 is made up of 14 amino acids. Trimming took 4 bases from V and 2 from J; bases not matched to a gene: 6. CDR3 DNA: TGCAGTGCTAACCATGACAGGGACACAGATACGCAGTATTTT. This encodes CSANHDRDTDTQYF.

This clonotype came up many times. The V gene is TRBV9, the J gene TRBJ2-7; a possible D gene is TRBD1 (6 bases). Germline assignment: CDR1 SGDLS and CDR2 YYNGEE. This CDR3 is 16 amino acids long. V gave up 3 bases and J gave up 3 bases, with 19 bases separating them. CDR3: CASSGVQGRPIYEQYF. The CDR3 DNA reads TGTGCCAGCAGCGGAGTACAGGGTCGTCCAATCTACGAGCAGTACTTC.